Listed here is a single TCR beta chain. What it binds is not known. Each sample had two DNA replicates, approximately 0.52 ug blood or 1.5 ug tissue. Some clones are missing from TCRdb's copy, which holds only in-frame ones; the method was immunoSEQ multiplex PCR. Counted here are 9,500 to 11,000 clones, about four fifths occurring once; the ten biggest clones make up approximately 15%. This sample was taken from a study of early stage breast cancer tumors. Study details: The ER+/PR+/HER2- tumors included roughly 8 ductal and a handful of lobular carcinomas. General observations from the study: Compared with adjacent normal breast, tumors showed roughly 2.5-fold denser, more clonal T cells.

Per the germline V gene, CDR1 is MNHEY and CDR2 is SVGAGI. CDR3 length: 15 amino acids. The junction had 13 bases not matched to a gene; V was cut back by 11 bases and J by 2 bases. This sequence was found in a person between 65 and 80 years old with breast cancer. The sequenced material came from breast tumor tissue. The chain joins TRBV6-5 to TRBJ2-3; 7 bases map to TRBD1. The CDR3 DNA reads TGTGCCCCCTTCTGGGGACAGAGTCACACAGATACGCAGTATTTT. This gives the protein CAPFWGQSHTDTQYF.